The source of this T cell receptor (beta chain) is a study of cytotoxic CD8 clonotypes in ibrutinib-treated CLL. About the study: Patients: about a dozen relapsed/refractory, roughly 15 treatment-naive, some 18 IGHV unmutated.

TCRdb keeps only in-frame clones here, not all; method: immunoSEQ multiplex PCR. The sample shows 43,000 or so clones, 65% of them seen only once. About this clone: What it binds is not known.

General observations from the study: Baseline clonality exceeded age-matched healthy donors and tracked circulating CD8+ T-cell counts.

The TCR was taken from a human donor with chronic lymphocytic leukemia. The sequencing here drew on PBMCs, taken after 24 months of ibrutinib treatment.

The CDR3 spells CAWAGEGDQPQHF. The CDR3 nucleotides are TGTGCCTGGGCGGGAGAAGGTGATCAGCCCCAGCATTTT. The rearrangement links TRBV30 to TRBJ1-5, with no clear D. Trimming cost V 5 bases and J 5 bases, with 13 bases left between them. The CDR3 is made up of 13 amino acids. Germline loops: CDR1 GTSNPN, CDR2 SVGIG (reference sequence).